The next 21 T cell receptor beta chains were all read from a single sample in a study of response to subunit inactivated influenza vaccine. TCRdb passed the RT-PCR reads through MiXCR, listing each CDR3 protein once. The sample carries over 300,000 distinct CDR3 sequences, roughly 22% recorded once. Here the sequenced sample was PBMCs from blood, taken 21 months after vaccination. The source of these receptors is a man aged 45-69 years who received an inactivated influenza vaccine.

This clonotype was seen at least ten times. The chain combines TRBV7-8 with TRBJ1-4; 7 nucleotides align to TRBD1. The CDR3 extends over 16 amino acids. V lost 1 base, J lost 2 bases, and 4 bases stayed unmatched. CDR1 is SGHVS and CDR2 is FQNEAQ in the germline V gene. CDR3 bases: TGTGCCAGCAGCTTAGGAGGGGGCCCGACTAATGAAAAACTGTTTTTT. Residues: CASSLGGGPTNEKLFF.

J is TRBJ1-2 and V is TRBV5-6; 9 bases fit TRBD1. The CDR3 is 16 amino acids. In germline, CDR1 is SGHDT, CDR2 YYEEEE. With 3 bases clipped from V and 2 bases from J, the junction kept 8 bases outside the gene matches. CDR3 nucleotides: TGTGCCAGCAGCTGGGGACAGGGAGCTCTCAACTATGGCTACACCTTC. Amino acid sequence: CASSWGQGALNYGYTF.

The table lists this clonotype with many counts. The chain combines TRBV20-1 with TRBJ1-1; TRBD1 agrees at 10 bases. CDR1 DFQATT and CDR2 SNEGSKA come from the germline V gene (reference sequence). V lost 0 bases, J lost 4 bases, and 5 bases stayed unmatched. The CDR3 runs 15 residues. The CDR3 reads CSARDPGTGVTEAFF. The DNA for the CDR3 is TGCAGTGCTAGAGATCCTGGGACAGGGGTCACTGAAGCTTTCTTT.

The chain links TRBV7-2 to TRBJ2-2, with D perhaps being TRBD1 or TRBD2 (5 bases each). This CDR3 has 17 amino acids. The germline V gene encodes CDR1 SGHTA and CDR2 FQGNSA. Trimming shortened V by 5 bases and J by 6 bases, and 22 bases separated the two germline ends. For the CDR3, the DNA is TGTGCCAGCAGCCCCGGGGCCACCTCTGGGATAGCCGGGGAGCTGTTTTTT. Residues: CASSPGATSGIAGELFF.

This clonotype was observed at least ten times. The V and J genes are TRBV27 and TRBJ1-1; TRBD1 is a possible D gene (5 bases). Germline CDR1 and CDR2: MNHEY and SMNVEV (reference sequence). V was shortened by 3 bases and J by 6 bases, with 5 bases between the two germline ends. The CDR3 has 11 residues. CDR3 coding DNA: TGTGCCAGCAGTTTGGGGGCTGAAGCTTTCTTT. Its translation is CASSLGAEAFF.

This clonotype was counted many times. The rearrangement joins TRBV6-1 to TRBJ1-2; a possible D gene is TRBD1 (5 bases). Germline CDR1 MNHNS, CDR2 SASEGT. The CDR3 extends over 14 amino acids. Trimming took 6 bases from V and 5 from J, leaving 16 bases between them. The DNA for the CDR3 is TGTGCCAGCAGCCCACCGGGACTGTGGTATGGCTACACCTTC. Protein sequence: CASSPPGLWYGYTF.

The count of this clonotype is one. The chain links TRBV7-9 to TRBJ1-1, with D possibly TRBD1 on 5 matching bases. V was clipped by 6 bases and J by 4 bases, with 15 bases between them. The CDR3 has 14 amino acids. Germline-derived CDR1 and CDR2 are SEHNR and FQNEAQ (reference sequence). CDR3 amino acids: CASSVSTVATEAFF. The CDR3 coding sequence is TGTGCCAGCAGTGTCTCGACAGTGGCCACTGAAGCTTTCTTT.

The table lists this clonotype with a few counts. The gene calls are TRBV24-1 and TRBJ1-5; 12 bases map to TRBD1. CDR3 length: 18 residues. After removal of 7 bases from V and 0 bases from J, the junction contained 9 bases not matched to a gene. Germline lookup yields CDR1 KGHDR and CDR2 SFDVKD. In DNA form, the CDR3 reads TGTGCCACCAGCGCCGGGACAGGGGGCCCATATAGCAATCAGCCCCAGCATTTT. It specifies CATSAGTGGPYSNQPQHF.

A few counts support this clonotype. This sequence joins TRBV29-1 and TRBJ2-1; possibly TRBD1 or TRBD2 for D (6 bases each). Germline CDR1 SQVTM, CDR2 ANQGSEA. This CDR3 region has 16 residues. V lost 1 base, J lost 4 bases, and 17 bases lay in between. The CDR3, as DNA: TGCAGCGTTGAAGGTACAAGGGGGGCTTCTTACAATGAGCAGTTCTTC. It is translated as CSVEGTRGASYNEQFF.

This clonotype was observed a handful of times. The rearrangement uses TRBV11-2 and TRBJ2-1, with TRBD1 as a possible D gene (6 bases). Between the trimmed V and J ends, which lost 5 bases and 4 bases, there was a span of 30 bases. Germline values: CDR1 SGHAT, CDR2 FQNNGV. The CDR3 runs 20 residues. The CDR3 reads CASSPRAQQGYFGRYNEQFF. Here the CDR3 DNA reads TGTGCCAGCAGCCCCCGAGCACAACAGGGTTATTTTGGAAGGTACAATGAGCAGTTCTTC.

This chain links TRBV20-1 with TRBJ2-1, with 8 positions matching TRBD1. CDR1 DFQATT and CDR2 SNEGSKA come from the germline V gene (reference sequence). V was pared by 6 bases and J by 8 bases, with 9 bases of the junction left unmatched. The CDR3 length is 13 residues. CDR3 in DNA: TGCAGTGCGCCTGGACAGGGCGGGGATGAGCAGTTCTTC. It encodes CSAPGQGGDEQFF.

This clonotype appeared a few times. This chain uses TRBV4-1 with TRBJ1-6; D is ambiguous. The CDR3 spans 12 residues. Trimming pared 1 base from V and 13 bases from J, leaving 8 bases between. Germline values: CDR1 MGHRA, CDR2 YSYEKL. In nucleotides, the CDR3 is TGCGCCAGCAGCCAAGGGATCTATCCCCTCCACTTT. Its translation is CASSQGIYPLHF.

In its sample, this clonotype was seen a few times. The genes are TRBV5-1 and TRBJ2-7, with TRBD2 matching 13 bases. The CDR3 is made up of 14 amino acids. Germline CDR1 and CDR2: SGHRS and YFSETQ. V was clipped by 6 bases and J by 3 bases; unmatched bases: 3. DNA of the CDR3: TGCGCCAGCAAAGGACTAGCGGGAGTCTACGAGCAGTACTTC. Encoded protein: CASKGLAGVYEQYF.

This clonotype was detected only a few times. The V and J genes are TRBV29-1 and TRBJ1-2; TRBD1 might be the D (5 bases). There are 12 residues in the CDR3. Germline V gene sequence: CDR1 SQVTM, CDR2 ANQGSEA. V was clipped by 6 bases and J by 7 bases, with 15 bases between them. The CDR3 DNA sequence: TGCAGCGTATCCTCGGCAGGGAGTGGCTACACCTTC. It codes for CSVSSAGSGYTF.

The chain's CDR3 is CASSLEGYQETQYF. The DNA of the CDR3 is TGCGCCAGCAGCTTGGAAGGCTACCAAGAGACCCAGTACTTC. The chain uses TRBV5-1 and TRBJ2-5, with D hard to call. The V gene lost 0 bases and the J gene lost 0 bases, with 6 bases spanning the gap. The CDR3 runs to 14 residues. Germline CDR1 SGHRS, CDR2 YFSETQ.

The chain links TRBV20-1 to TRBJ1-2, with TRBD1 matching 8 bases. The germline V gene has CDR1 DFQATT and CDR2 SNEGSKA (reference sequence). The CDR3 totals 13 residues. V shed 5 bases and J 8 bases; nucleotides not matched to a gene: 10. CDR3 loop: CSAPGTGRSGYTF. CDR3 in DNA: TGCAGTGCTCCCGGGACAGGCCGCAGCGGCTACACCTTC.

This clonotype was found a few times. The chain recombines TRBV2 with TRBJ1-1, with 9 bases matching TRBD1. V trimming: 10 bases; J trimming: 1 base; junction bases outside the gene matches: 10. The CDR3 loop spans 15 amino acids. Germline V lookup: CDR1 SNHLY, CDR2 FYNNEI. The chain's CDR3 is CAKAPGTGTNTEAFF. CDR3 DNA sequence: TGTGCCAAAGCCCCTGGGACAGGGACGAACACTGAAGCTTTCTTT.

This clonotype was detected only a few times. V usage is TRBV11-2 and J usage is TRBJ2-3; D ambiguous. CDR3 size: 12 residues. CDR1 SGHAT and CDR2 FQNNGV come from the germline V gene. V was cut by 5 bases and J by 1 base, with 4 bases left in between. The CDR3 DNA follows: TGTGCCAGCAGCGGACGCACAGATACGCAGTATTTT. Amino acids: CASSGRTDTQYF.

The J gene is TRBJ1-3, the V gene TRBV11-2; TRBD1 matches at 8 bases. V shed 5 bases and J 2 bases; nucleotides not matched to a gene: 2. This CDR3 is 14 amino acids long. Germline loops: CDR1 SGHAT, CDR2 FQNNGV. This chain's CDR3 is CASSQDRAGNTIYF. CDR3 sequence (DNA): TGTGCCAGCAGCCAGGACAGGGCTGGAAACACCATATATTTT.

J is TRBJ2-7 and V is TRBV3-1; no firm D call. This CDR3 is 12 amino acids long. The ends were cut back, 4 bases at V and 0 bases at J, with 4 bases in the middle. Germline-derived CDR1 and CDR2 are LGHDT and YNNKEL (reference sequence). The CDR3 region has the DNA TGTGCCAGCAGCCGGGGCTCCTACGAGCAGTACTTC. Translated: CASSRGSYEQYF.

The chain has TRBV15 and TRBJ1-1, with D tentatively TRBD1 (6 bases). V lost 6 bases, J lost 5 bases, and 16 bases lay in between. The length of the CDR3 is 14 residues. CDR1 and CDR2 from the germline V gene are LNHNV and YYDKDF (reference sequence). The CDR3 loop is CATRGGEEGTEAFF. The DNA for the CDR3 is TGTGCCACCAGAGGGGGGGAAGAGGGGACTGAAGCTTTCTTT.